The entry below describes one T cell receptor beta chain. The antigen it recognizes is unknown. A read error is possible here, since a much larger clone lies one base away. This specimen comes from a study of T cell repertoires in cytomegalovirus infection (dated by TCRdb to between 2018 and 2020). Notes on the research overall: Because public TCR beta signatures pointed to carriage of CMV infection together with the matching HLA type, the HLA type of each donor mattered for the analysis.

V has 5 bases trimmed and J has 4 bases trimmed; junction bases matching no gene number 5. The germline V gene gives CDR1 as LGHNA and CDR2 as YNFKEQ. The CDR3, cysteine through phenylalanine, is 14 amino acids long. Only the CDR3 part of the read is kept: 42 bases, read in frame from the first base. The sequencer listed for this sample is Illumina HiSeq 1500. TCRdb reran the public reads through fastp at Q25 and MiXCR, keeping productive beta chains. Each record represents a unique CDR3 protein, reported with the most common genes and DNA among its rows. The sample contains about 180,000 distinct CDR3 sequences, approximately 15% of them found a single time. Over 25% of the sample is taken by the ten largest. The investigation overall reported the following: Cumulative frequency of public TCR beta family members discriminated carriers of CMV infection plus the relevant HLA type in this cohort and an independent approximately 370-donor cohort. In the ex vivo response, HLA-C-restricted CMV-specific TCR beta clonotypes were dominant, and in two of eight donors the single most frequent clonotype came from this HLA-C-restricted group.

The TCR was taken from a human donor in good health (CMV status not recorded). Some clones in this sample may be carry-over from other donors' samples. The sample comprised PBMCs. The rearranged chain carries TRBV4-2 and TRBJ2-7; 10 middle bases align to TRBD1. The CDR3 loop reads CASSTDRGEYEQYF. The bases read TGTGCCAGCAGCACGGACAGGGGGGAATACGAGCAGTACTTC.